This T cell receptor beta chain was documented in a study of molecular identifiers for immune sequencing clone quantification. Whole-study findings and limits: Jurkat TCR RNA from one cell was spiked into approximately 1 million naive cells, and it was reportedly detectable there.

This clonotype has just a few counts. Its antigen is currently unknown. A junction end diverges from the germline sequence, so it may reflect a read error. The CDR3 is 13 amino acids. Germline V lookup: CDR1 MNHEY, CDR2 SVGAGI. Sorting recovered naive CD8 T cells on a CD8+CD4-CCR7+CD45RA+ profile. Generation of bulk TCR libraries relied on previously described methods and listed TCR primers. TCRdb reprocessed the PCR reads with MiXCR, giving one entry per CDR3 protein. This sample yields under 650,000 distinct CDR3 sequences, of which nearly 20% are seen a single time; under 0.95% belongs to the top ten.

This chain connects TRBV6-5 to TRBJ1-4; unclear D gene. The sequence was obtained from a human donor in good health. Some libraries in this study had Jurkat cell RNA spiked in. What was sequenced was naive CD8+ T cells from blood, with Jurkat cell RNA spiked in. As for subset: FACS-sorted CD8+CD4-CCR7+CD45RA+ naive T cells. CDR3 coding DNA: TGTGCCAGCAGTTATCGCGTCAATGAAAAACTGCTTTTT. It yields the protein CASSYRVNEKLLF.